The 28 T cell receptor beta chains reported below all come from one sample, sequenced in a study of blood T cell repertoires in COVID-19. Assay: immunoSEQ multiplex PCR; the TCRdb copy retains only in-frame clones and omits some. The table has 150,000 to 200,000 clones, 80% to 85% seen once. Sequenced: PBMCs or T cells enriched from blood (not recorded which). These receptors were obtained from a woman aged 45-60 years who had recovered from COVID-19.

The chain is built from TRBV7-9 and TRBJ1-2, with D possibly TRBD1 on 5 matching bases. Germline V gives CDR1 SEHNR, CDR2 FQNEAQ (reference sequence). V lost 2 bases, J lost 8 bases, and 15 bases lay in between. The CDR3 extends over 14 amino acids. The CDR3 loop reads CASSLTTVSSGYTF. The CDR3 coding sequence is TGTGCCAGCAGCTTAACGACAGTATCATCAGGCTACACCTTC.

The table lists this clone with a few counts. J is TRBJ2-3 and V is TRBV14, with 9 bases fitting TRBD2. CDR3 size: 16 residues. Germline values: CDR1 SGHDN, CDR2 FVKESK. Losses at the gene ends were 5 bases for V and 4 bases for J; bases not matched to a gene: 10. The CDR3 is CASSDTSGFGADTQYF. As DNA, the CDR3 is TGTGCCAGCAGCGACACTAGCGGGTTCGGGGCAGATACGCAGTATTTT.

The chain combines TRBV5-1 with TRBJ1-2; D is perhaps TRBD1 (5 bases). The V end lost 2 bases, the J end lost 2 bases, and 10 bases lay between the germline ends. The germline gives CDR1 SGHRS, CDR2 YFSETQ. The CDR3 spans 14 residues. The CDR3 loop reads CASSFGAGNYGYTF. CDR3 sequence (DNA): TGCGCCAGCAGCTTTGGGGCAGGGAACTATGGCTACACCTTC.

The chain recombines TRBV6-5 with TRBJ1-5, with 7 bases aligning to TRBD1. The CDR3 length is 15 residues. Trimming took 6 bases from V and 7 from J; bases not matched to a gene: 12. Germline lookup yields CDR1 MNHEY and CDR2 SVGAGI. The CDR3 DNA is TGTGCCAGCAGGGATCTTAGGGGGCAGGGCCAGCCCCAGCATTTT. Protein product: CASRDLRGQGQPQHF.

The chain couples TRBV7-2 to TRBJ1-6; no clear D. The CDR3 is 15 residues long. Trimming pared 1 base from V and 8 bases from J, leaving 12 bases between. Germline CDR1 SGHTA, CDR2 FQGNSA. In DNA form, the CDR3 reads TGTGCCAGCAGCTTAGGGCAGGCTAACTATTCACCCCTCCACTTT. Its protein product is CASSLGQANYSPLHF.

This clone has a handful of counts. The V call is TRBV5-1, the J call TRBJ1-1; TRBD1 matches 7 bases. The germline CDR1 and CDR2 sequences are SGHRS and YFSETQ. This CDR3 spans 13 amino acids. V lost 3 bases to trimming and J lost 10 bases; unmatched junction nucleotides: 9. CDR3 loop: CASSWEQGTPAFF. The DNA of the CDR3 is TGCGCCAGCAGCTGGGAACAGGGGACGCCAGCTTTCTTT.

The chain carries TRBV5-5 and TRBJ2-5, with TRBD1 matching over 11 bases. Unmatched junction bases numbered 6, after V lost 1 base and J lost 4 bases. Germline values: CDR1 SGHKS, CDR2 YYEKEE (reference sequence). The CDR3 is 16 residues long. The chain's CDR3 is CASSLNQGQGGETQYF. DNA of the CDR3: TGTGCCAGCAGCTTGAACCAGGGACAGGGGGGAGAGACCCAGTACTTC.

The rearrangement uses TRBV11-1 and TRBJ2-7; tentative D call: TRBD1 (6 bases). Germline loops: CDR1 SGHAT, CDR2 FQDESV (reference sequence). Between the trimmed V and J ends, which lost 4 bases and 3 bases, there was a span of 13 bases. The CDR3 is 14 residues long. The CDR3 region has the DNA TGTGCCAGCAGCTCCTTACAGGGAAGCTACGAGCAGTACTTC. Translating gives CASSSLQGSYEQYF. The entire variable domain, with the rest obtained from reference TRBV11-1 and TRBJ2-7, is as follows: EAEVAQSPRYKITEKSQAVAFWCDPISGHATLYWYRQILGQGPELLVQFQDESVVDDSQLPKDRFSAERLKGVDSTLKIQPAELGDSAMYLCASSSLQGSYEQYFGPGTRLTVT.

The chain couples TRBV7-3 to TRBJ2-2, with TRBD2 matching 8 bases. There are 16 residues in the CDR3. V lost 3 bases and J lost 5; bases outside the gene matches: 8. Germline V gives CDR1 SGHTA, CDR2 FQGTGA. The CDR3: CASSFQAGVGTGELFF. CDR3 nucleotides: TGTGCCAGCAGCTTCCAAGCGGGAGTAGGTACCGGGGAGCTGTTTTTT.

J is TRBJ2-3 and V is TRBV24-1; 10 nucleotides align to TRBD2. Per germline, CDR1 KGHDR and CDR2 SFDVKD. The CDR3 is 15 residues long. Losses at the gene ends were 5 bases for V and 4 bases for J; bases not matched to a gene: 5. The CDR3 nucleotides are TGTGCCACCAGTGCTAGCGGGAGAGGCGCAGATACGCAGTATTTT. Protein product: CATSASGRGADTQYF.

This clone was observed a few times. This chain connects TRBV7-9 to TRBJ1-4, with 7 bases that match TRBD1. Germline values: CDR1 SEHNR, CDR2 FQNEAQ (reference sequence). This CDR3 has 17 amino acids. V lost 6 bases to trimming and J lost 4 bases; unmatched junction nucleotides: 14. The CDR3 bases are TGTGCCAGCAGTCCCGGGACAGTTACCCGAGGTAATGAAAAACTGTTTTTT. Amino acids: CASSPGTVTRGNEKLFF.

As for this clone: The junction and the germline gene differ at one end; a read error may be behind it. V and J are TRBV29-1 and TRBJ1-2, with unresolved D. Germline V gene lookup returns CDR1 SQVTM and CDR2 ANQGSEA. This CDR3 spans 14 amino acids. The CDR3 DNA sequence: TGCAGCGTCGACCCACTGGGAGCGAGCGACTCCCTCTTCTTC. Translation gives CSVDPLGASDSLFF.

The gene calls are TRBV6-5 and TRBJ1-2, with D possibly TRBD1 on 5 matching bases. V lost 2 bases, J lost 4 bases, and 11 bases lay in between. The V gene's germline CDR1 is MNHEY and CDR2 SVGAGI. The CDR3 spans 14 residues. CDR3 DNA: TGTGCCAGCAGTTACATGGGGGGAGGCTATGGCTACACCTTC. Amino acid sequence: CASSYMGGGYGYTF.

This rearrangement joins TRBV3-1 (or the pseudogene TRBV3-2) to TRBJ1-3; TRBD1 is a possible D gene (5 bases). The CDR3 sequence is 17 residues long. V was clipped by 0 bases and J by 2 bases, with 14 bases between them. The V gene's germline CDR1 is LGHDT and CDR2 YNNKEL (reference sequence). The DNA of the CDR3 is TGTGCCAGCAGCCAAGAAAGCGGGGGGGAAGCTGGAAACACCATATATTTT. Translated, it gives CASSQESGGEAGNTIYF.

The chain uses TRBV27 and TRBJ2-5; no clear D. The V and J ends lost 0 bases and 5 bases respectively, with 10 bases between them. This CDR3 is 14 amino acids long. Germline CDR1 is MNHEY and CDR2 is SMNVEV (reference sequence). Here the CDR3 DNA reads TGTGCCAGCAGTTTATCACCCCTGCGGGAGACCCAGTACTTC. Protein: CASSLSPLRETQYF.

CDR3 sequence: CASSSPLLLGGGANVLTF. The CDR3 nucleotides read TGTGCCAGCAGTTCCCCCCTTTTATTGGGAGGTGGGGCCAACGTCCTGACTTTC. The V and J genes are TRBV28 and TRBJ2-6, with D possibly matching TRBD2 (6 bases). This CDR3 contains 18 residues. V lost 4 bases, J lost 3 bases, and 19 bases lay in between. The germline gives CDR1 MDHEN, CDR2 SYDVKM.

This clone was counted a few times. The CDR3 sequence is CASSLGSGTIQYF. CDR3 nucleotide sequence: TGTGCCAGCAGCTTAGGTAGCGGGACGATTCAGTACTTC. The chain is built from TRBV7-2 and TRBJ2-4, with 8 bases fitting TRBD2. This CDR3 comprises 13 residues. J gave up 10 bases and V 1 base, and 3 bases lay outside the gene matches. Per the germline V gene, CDR1 is SGHTA and CDR2 is FQGNSA.

The chain joins TRBV7-8 to TRBJ1-3; tentative D call: TRBD1 (5 bases). The germline CDR1 and CDR2 sequences are SGHVS and FQNEAQ. The length of the CDR3 is 15 residues. V was cut by 8 bases and J by 0 bases, with 14 bases left in between. Written as DNA, the CDR3 is TGTGCCAGCGGGAGGGGCTCGGACTCTGGAAACACCATATATTTT. Residues: CASGRGSDSGNTIYF.

The chain is built from TRBV5-6 and TRBJ2-7; tentative D call: TRBD1 (7 bases). The CDR3 has 14 amino acids. Trimming stripped 4 bases from V and 5 bases from J, with 16 bases between. CDR1 SGHDT and CDR2 YYEEEE come from the germline V gene. The CDR3 sequence: CASSPAGQSHEQYF. The CDR3, as DNA: TGTGCCAGCAGCCCTGCGGGACAGTCCCACGAGCAGTACTTC.

The V and J genes are TRBV27 and TRBJ2-7; a weak D match, TRBD2 (6 bases). In germline, CDR1 is MNHEY, CDR2 SMNVEV (reference sequence). The V end lost 0 bases, the J end lost 9 bases, and 15 bases lay between the germline ends. There are 14 residues in the CDR3. This CDR3 reads CASSLSPGVSGQYF. CDR3 nucleotide sequence: TGTGCCAGCAGTTTATCGCCGGGGGTCAGCGGGCAGTACTTC.

The gene calls are TRBV19 and TRBJ1-3; 9 nucleotides align to TRBD1. The CDR3 consists of 18 residues. J gave up 7 bases and V 0 bases, and 13 bases lay outside the gene matches. Germline assignment: CDR1 LNHDA and CDR2 SQIVND (reference sequence). This CDR3 is CASSIEQYRDRERNTIYF. CDR3 DNA: TGTGCCAGTAGTATAGAGCAGTACCGGGACAGGGAACGGAACACCATATATTTT.

This clone was recorded a few times. This sequence joins TRBV9 and TRBJ1-3; no definite D call. Germline CDR1 and CDR2: SGDLS and YYNGEE. The CDR3 loop spans 17 amino acids. V shed 0 bases and J shed 2 bases, with 15 bases lying between them. CDR3 sequence (DNA): TGTGCCAGCAGCGTAGAACCAGGATCGAACGCTGGAAACACCATATATTTT. Translating gives CASSVEPGSNAGNTIYF.

The V and J genes are TRBV5-4 and TRBJ2-1; D is perhaps TRBD2 (6 bases). V lost 0 bases and J 6 bases, leaving 16 bases between the germline ends. The CDR3 is 16 amino acids. Germline V gives CDR1 SGHNT, CDR2 YYREEE (reference sequence). The CDR3 DNA sequence: TGTGCCAGCAGCTTGGCTGGCGGGAAAAGGGGCAATGAGCAGTTCTTC. Protein sequence: CASSLAGGKRGNEQFF. Full variable domain (missing parts from reference TRBV5-4 and TRBJ2-1): ETGVTQSPTHLIKTRGQQVTLRCSSQSGHNTVSWYQQALGQGPQFIFQYYREEENGRGNFPPRFSGLQFPNYSSELNVNALELDDSALYLCASSLAGGKRGNEQFFGPGTRLTVL.

The chain carries TRBV5-1 and TRBJ2-2; 7 bases are a match to TRBD1. The CDR3 extends over 17 amino acids. V gave up 4 bases and J gave up 6 bases; unmatched junction bases: 15. The germline CDR1 and CDR2 sequences are SGHRS and YFSETQ. Here the CDR3 reads CASSPMALADRAGELFF. For the CDR3, the DNA is TGCGCCAGCAGCCCTATGGCCTTAGCAGACAGGGCCGGGGAGCTGTTTTTT. Variable domain in full (rest from reference TRBV5-1 and TRBJ2-2): KAGVTQTPRYLIKTRGQQVTLSCSPISGHRSVSWYQQTPGQGLQFLFEYFSETQRNKGNFPGRFSGRQFSNSRSEMNVSTLELGDSALYLCASSPMALADRAGELFFGEGSRLTVL.

This clone was seen more than once but under ten times. This chain links TRBV19 with TRBJ1-5; 9 nucleotides match TRBD1. Unmatched junction bases numbered 11, after V lost 8 bases and J lost 3 bases. Germline V gene sequence: CDR1 LNHDA, CDR2 SQIVND (reference sequence). This CDR3 is 16 amino acids long. The CDR3 region has the DNA TGTGCCAGTGAGGACAGGGGAAAAGGTCCCAATCAGCCCCAGCATTTT. Translating it yields CASEDRGKGPNQPQHF.

V usage is TRBV6-2 or TRBV6-3 and J usage is TRBJ1-6, with 9 bases fitting TRBD1. This CDR3 is 16 amino acids long. Looked up from germline, CDR1 is MNHEY and CDR2 is SVGEGT. V shed 6 bases and J 6 bases; nucleotides not matched to a gene: 9. As DNA, the CDR3 is TGTGCCAGCAGCCCTCAAGACAGGGGGATTAATTCACCCCTCCACTTT. Its protein is CASSPQDRGINSPLHF.

The rearrangement uses TRBV24-1 and TRBJ1-5; no clear D. Looked up from germline, CDR1 is KGHDR and CDR2 is SFDVKD. V was shortened by 5 bases and J by 7 bases, with 14 bases between the two germline ends. The CDR3 is 14 residues long. CDR3 DNA sequence: TGTGCCACCAGTGTTCCCGGCAACGGGCAGCCCCAGCATTTT. Translation: CATSVPGNGQPQHF.

By frequency in the sample, this clone is medium-sized. This chain uses TRBV7-9 with TRBJ1-5, with D perhaps TRBD1 (5 bases). The CDR3 length is 13 residues. Germline loops: CDR1 SEHNR, CDR2 FQNEAQ (reference sequence). Trimming took off 5 bases at V and 3 bases at J, with 8 bases between the two ends. The CDR3 DNA reads TGTGCCAGCAGCCAAGGGGCCAATCAGCCCCAGCATTTT. It codes for CASSQGANQPQHF. Based on the CDR3 plus reference TRBV7-9 and TRBJ1-5, the full variable domain is DTGVSQNPRHKITKRGQNVTFRCDPISEHNRLYWYRQTLGQGPEFLTYFQNEAQLEKSRLLSDRFSAERPKGSFSTLEIQRTEQGDSAMYLCASSQGANQPQHFGDGTRLSIL.